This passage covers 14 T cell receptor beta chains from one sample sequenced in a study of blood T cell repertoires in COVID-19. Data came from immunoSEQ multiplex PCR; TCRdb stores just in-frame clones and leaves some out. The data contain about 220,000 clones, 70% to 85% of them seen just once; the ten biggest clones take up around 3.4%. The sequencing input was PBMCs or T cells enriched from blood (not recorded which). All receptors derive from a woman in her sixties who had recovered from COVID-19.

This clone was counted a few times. The CDR3 DNA is TGTGCCAGCAGCGTAGACATCGGGGCTGAAGCTTTCTTT. This codes for CASSVDIGAEAFF. This chain uses TRBV9 with TRBJ1-1; D call uncertain. In germline, CDR1 is SGDLS, CDR2 YYNGEE. V gave up 0 bases and J gave up 6 bases, with 9 bases separating them. The CDR3 has 13 residues. The full variable domain, its missing parts supplied by reference TRBV9 and TRBJ1-1, is DSGVTQTPKHLITATGQRVTLRCSPRSGDLSVYWYQQSLDQGLQFLIQYYNGEERAKGNILERFSAQQFPDLHSELNLSSLELGDSALYFCASSVDIGAEAFFGQGTRLTVV.

CDR3: CASSRLSPEQDSPLHF. In DNA, the CDR3 is TGCGCCAGCAGCCGTTTGTCGCCTGAGCAGGATTCACCCCTCCACTTT. The chain employs TRBV4-3 and TRBJ1-6; D is unclear. The CDR3 extends over 16 amino acids. V was pared by 4 bases and J by 8 bases, with 18 bases between. Germline lookup yields CDR1 LGHNA and CDR2 YSLEER.

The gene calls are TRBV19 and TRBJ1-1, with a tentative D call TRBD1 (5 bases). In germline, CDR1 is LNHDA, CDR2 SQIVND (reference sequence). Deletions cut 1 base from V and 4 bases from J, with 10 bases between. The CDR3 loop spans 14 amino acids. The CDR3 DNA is TGTGCCAGTAGTATAGGGGGCTCGGGCACTGAAGCTTTCTTT. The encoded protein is CASSIGGSGTEAFF.

The CDR3 region is CASSLGQVPGNTIYF. The CDR3 DNA reads TGTGCCAGCAGCCTCGGACAGGTTCCAGGAAACACCATATATTTT. The chain couples TRBV6-2 or TRBV6-3 to TRBJ1-3; 7 nucleotides line up with TRBD1. The V segment lost 6 bases and the J segment 4 bases; nucleotides outside the gene matches: 9. Germline V gene lookup returns CDR1 MNHEY and CDR2 SVGEGT. There are 15 residues in the CDR3.

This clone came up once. Here the CDR3 DNA reads TGTGCCAGCACCCTGACAGGGCCCCGTGCCGCCGAGCAGTACTTC. It translates to CASTLTGPRAAEQYF. The chain has TRBV28 and TRBJ2-7, with TRBD1 matching 7 bases. The CDR3 length is 15 residues. The germline gives CDR1 MDHEN, CDR2 SYDVKM. Trimming took 7 bases from V and 6 from J; bases not matched to a gene: 15. Full variable domain (rest looked up from reference TRBV28 and TRBJ2-7): DVKVTQSSRYLVKRTGEKVFLECVQDMDHENMFWYRQDPGLGLRLIYFSYDVKMKEKGDIPEGYSVSREKKERFSLILESASTNQTSMYLCASTLTGPRAAEQYFGPGTRLTVT.

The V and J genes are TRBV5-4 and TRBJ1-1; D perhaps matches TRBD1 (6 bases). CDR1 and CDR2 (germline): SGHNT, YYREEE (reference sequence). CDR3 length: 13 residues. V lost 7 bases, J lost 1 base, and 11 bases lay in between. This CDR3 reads CASARTENTEAFF. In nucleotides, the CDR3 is TGTGCCAGCGCCCGGACAGAGAACACTGAAGCTTTCTTT.

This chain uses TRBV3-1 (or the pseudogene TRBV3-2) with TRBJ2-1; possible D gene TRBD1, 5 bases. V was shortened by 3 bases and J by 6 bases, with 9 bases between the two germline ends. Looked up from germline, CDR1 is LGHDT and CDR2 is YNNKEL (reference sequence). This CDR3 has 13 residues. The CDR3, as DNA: TGTGCCAGCAGCCATGCAGGGATCAATGAGCAGTTCTTC. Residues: CASSHAGINEQFF.

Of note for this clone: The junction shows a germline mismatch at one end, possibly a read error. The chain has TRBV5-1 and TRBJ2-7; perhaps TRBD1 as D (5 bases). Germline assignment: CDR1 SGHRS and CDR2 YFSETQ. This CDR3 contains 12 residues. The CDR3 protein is CASRAEAYEQYF. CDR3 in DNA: TGCGCGAGCAGGGCCGAGGCCTACGAGCAGTACTTC.

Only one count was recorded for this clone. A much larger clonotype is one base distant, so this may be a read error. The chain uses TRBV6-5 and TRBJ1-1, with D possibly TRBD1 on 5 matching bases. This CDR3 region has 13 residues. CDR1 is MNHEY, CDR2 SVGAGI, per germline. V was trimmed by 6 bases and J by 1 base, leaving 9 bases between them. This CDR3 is CASRFTGNTEAFF. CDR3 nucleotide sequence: TGTGCCAGCAGGTTCACAGGGAACACTGAAGCTTTCTTT.

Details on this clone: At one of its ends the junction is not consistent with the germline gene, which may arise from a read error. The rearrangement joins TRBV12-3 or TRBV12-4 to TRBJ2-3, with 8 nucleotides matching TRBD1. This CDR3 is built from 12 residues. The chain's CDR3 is CASTNGRTGRTF. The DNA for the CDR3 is TGTGCCAGCACCAACGGTAGGACAGGGAGGACTTTT.

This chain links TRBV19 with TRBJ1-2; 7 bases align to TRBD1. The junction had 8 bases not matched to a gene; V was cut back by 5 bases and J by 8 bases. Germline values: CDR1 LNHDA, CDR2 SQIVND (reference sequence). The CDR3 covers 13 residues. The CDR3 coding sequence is TGTGCCAGTAGTCCGGGACAGAGTGAGGGCTACACCTTC. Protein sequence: CASSPGQSEGYTF. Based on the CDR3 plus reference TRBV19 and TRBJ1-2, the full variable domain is DGGITQSPKYLFRKEGQNVTLSCEQNLNHDAMYWYRQDPGQGLRLIYYSQIVNDFQKGDIAEGYSVSREKKESFPLTVTSAQKNPTAFYLCASSPGQSEGYTFGSGTRLTVV.

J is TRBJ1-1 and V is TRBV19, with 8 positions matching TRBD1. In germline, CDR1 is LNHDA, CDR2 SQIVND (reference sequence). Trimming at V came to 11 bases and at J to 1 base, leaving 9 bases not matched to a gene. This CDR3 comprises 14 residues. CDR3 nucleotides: TGTGCCGTAACCGGGACAGGATGGAACACTGAAGCTTTCTTT. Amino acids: CAVTGTGWNTEAFF.

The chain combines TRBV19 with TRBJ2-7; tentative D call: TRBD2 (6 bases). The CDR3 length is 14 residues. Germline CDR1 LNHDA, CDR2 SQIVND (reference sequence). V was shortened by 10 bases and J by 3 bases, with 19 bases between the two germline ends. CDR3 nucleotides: TGTGCCACCCAGCCGGGCGGGACCTACTACGAGCAGTACTTC. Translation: CATQPGGTYYEQYF.

CDR3 nucleotides: TGTGCCAGCAGCAGTAATCAGGGGAAGGCCTACGAGCAGTACTTC. It yields the protein CASSSNQGKAYEQYF. The chain has TRBV11-2 and TRBJ2-7; tentative D call: TRBD1 (6 bases). The CDR3 spans 15 residues. Germline V gene lookup returns CDR1 SGHAT and CDR2 FQNNGV. V lost 5 bases and J lost 2, with 16 bases in between.